One sample yielded the 21 T cell receptor beta chains listed below, sequenced in a study of tumor-infiltrating lymphocytes in oesophageal squamous cell carcinoma. TCRdb reprocessed the PCR reads with MiXCR, giving one entry per CDR3 protein. Of more than 8,000 distinct CDR3 sequences in the sample, about three fifths were seen once. The sequenced material came from esophageal tumor tissue. The receptors shown here come from a female donor with esophageal squamous cell carcinoma.

This clonotype was seen only a few times. Because the CDR3 is missing its conserved closing phenylalanine or tryptophan, this is likely a read error. The DNA is left out, because the CDR3 cannot be placed on it with certainty; the CDR3 is given as TCRdb lists it. The rearrangement links TRBV6-1 to TRBJ2-6; the tabulated D call, TRBD1, remains unverified against the DNA. The CDR3 has 17 amino acids, counting both end residues. Germline values: CDR1 MNHNS, CDR2 SASEGT. The CDR3 region is CASSVGTPGANVLTFGA.

CDR3: CASSLQSRDSRGGELFF. The DNA for the CDR3 is TGTGCCAGCAGCTTACAATCCCGGGATTCGAGGGGCGGGGAGCTGTTTTTT. The chain is built from TRBV7-9 and TRBJ1-1; D may correspond to TRBD1 or TRBD2 (5 bases each). The J call may be mistaken, given a closer DNA end match to TRBJ2-2. There are 17 residues in the CDR3. Per the germline V gene, CDR1 is SEHNR and CDR2 is FQNEAQ (reference sequence).

This rearrangement joins TRBV7-3 to TRBJ2-1; 8 bases fit TRBD1. Germline loops: CDR1 SGHTA, CDR2 FQGTGA. This CDR3 comprises 15 residues. J lost 2 bases, V lost 3 bases, and 3 bases had no gene match. CDR3 amino acids: CASSFGQGTYNEQFF. CDR3 coding DNA: TGTGCCAGCAGCTTCGGACAGGGAACCTACAATGAGCAGTTCTTC. Looking up the rest from reference TRBV7-3 and TRBJ2-1 gives the full variable domain: GAGVSQTPSNKVTEKGKYVELRCDPISGHTALYWYRQSLGQGPEFLIYFQGTGAADDSGLPNDRFFAVRPEGSVSTLKIQRTERGDSAVYLCASSFGQGTYNEQFFGPGTRLTVL.

The chain combines TRBV12-3 or TRBV12-4 with TRBJ2-5, with 8 bases fitting TRBD1. The DNA end is a closer match to TRBJ2-7, so the J assignment may be wrong. The CDR3 runs to 13 residues. CDR3 amino acids: CASSRTGQGEQYF. In DNA, the CDR3 is TGTGCCAGCAGTCGGACAGGGCAAGGCGAGCAGTACTTC.

The sample holds many counts of this clonotype. The chain has TRBV7-2 and TRBJ1-1; possibly TRBD1 for D (6 bases). The CDR3 spans 16 residues. Germline V CDR1 and CDR2: SGHTA, FQGNSA. The V gene lost 3 bases and the J gene lost 1 base, with 15 bases spanning the gap. CDR3 nucleotide sequence: TGTGCCAGCAGCTTGCGAATCCAGGGGACGAACACTGAAGCTTTCTTT. Amino acids: CASSLRIQGTNTEAFF.

A few counts support this clonotype. The rearrangement uses TRBV7-8 and TRBJ1-1; no clear D. The V and J ends lost 2 bases and 1 base respectively, with 5 bases between them. The CDR3 totals 13 residues. Per the germline V gene, CDR1 is SGHVS and CDR2 is FQNEAQ. DNA for the CDR3: TGTGCCAGCAGCTTATCGGAGAACACTGAAGCTTTCTTT. This encodes CASSLSENTEAFF.

V usage is TRBV7-6 and J usage is TRBJ2-7; D is possibly TRBD2 (6 bases). Germline-derived CDR1 and CDR2 are SGHVS and FNYEAQ. This CDR3 contains 14 residues. V was shortened by 3 bases and J by 0 bases, with 9 bases between the two germline ends. Written as DNA, the CDR3 is TGTGCCAGCAGCTTTGGGGGGATCTCCTACGAGCAGTACTTC. Its protein is CASSFGGISYEQYF. The full variable domain, rest sourced from reference TRBV7-6 and TRBJ2-7, is GAGVSQSPRYKVTKRGQDVALRCDPISGHVSLYWYRQALGQGPEFLTYFNYEAQQDKSGLPNDRFSAERPEGSISTLTIQRTEQRDSAMYRCASSFGGISYEQYFGPGTRLTVT.

This clonotype is termed large. V and J are TRBV7-2 and TRBJ2-5; 10 nucleotides line up with TRBD1. From germline, CDR1 is SGHTA and CDR2 FQGNSA. Trimming took 5 bases from V and 4 from J; bases not matched to a gene: 4. CDR3 length: 14 residues. DNA for the CDR3: TGTGCCAGCAGCCGGGACAGGGGTTTAGAGACCCAGTACTTC. This codes for CASSRDRGLETQYF.

A remark on this clonotype: The limits of the CDR3 on the DNA are not certain, so only TCRdb's listed CDR3 is given. The chain joins TRBV7-3 to TRBJ2-6; the table's TRBD2 call for D was not verified on the DNA. Including both end residues, the CDR3 is 17 amino acids long. Germline V gene data show CDR1 as SGHTA and CDR2 as FQGTGA. The CDR3: CASLNGGLEILRAVLRF.

The chain employs TRBV11-2 and TRBJ2-3; no definite D call. Trimming took off 3 bases at V and 2 bases at J, with 6 bases between the two ends. This CDR3 has 13 amino acids. Germline-derived CDR1 and CDR2 are SGHAT and FQNNGV. The CDR3 sequence is CASSFLNTDTQYF. The DNA for the CDR3 is TGTGCCAGCAGCTTCCTTAACACAGATACGCAGTATTTT.

CDR3 in DNA: TGTGCCAGCAGCTTAAAAGTGGCAGGGGGGAACAATGAGCAGTACTTC. This encodes CASSLKVAGGNNEQYF. The chain employs TRBV7-3 and TRBJ2-7; D is possibly TRBD1 (7 bases). CDR3 size: 16 residues. The V end lost 1 base, the J end lost 7 bases, and 20 bases lay between the germline ends. Germline V gene lookup returns CDR1 SGHTA and CDR2 FQGTGA.

As for this clonotype: The CDR3 does not end in the conserved phenylalanine or tryptophan, so this is likely a read error. The chain is built from TRBV7-2 and TRBJ2-5; D is unresolved. Looked up from germline, CDR1 is SGHTA and CDR2 is FQGNSA. The CDR3 length is 15 residues. V was trimmed by 5 bases and J by 11 bases, leaving 24 bases between them. CDR3 in DNA: TGTGCCAGCAGCCTCGACGGAAGCTCCTACAATGAGCAGTACTTG. It translates to CASSLDGSSYNEQYL.

The chain uses TRBV7-3 and TRBJ2-5, with 9 bases matching TRBD1. Germline V gene data show CDR1 as SGHTA and CDR2 as FQGTGA. This CDR3 spans 14 amino acids. The trim removed 6 bases at V and 6 bases at J, leaving 8 bases unmatched. The CDR3 loop reads CASSQGQGRQTQYF. CDR3 coding DNA: TGTGCCAGCAGTCAAGGACAGGGGAGGCAGACCCAGTACTTC.

The chain combines TRBV11-2 with TRBJ1-2, with TRBD1 matching 8 bases. With 5 bases clipped from V and 4 bases from J, the junction kept 6 bases outside the gene matches. The CDR3 is 14 residues long. CDR1 is SGHAT, CDR2 FQNNGV, per germline. CDR3 region: CASSPNTGGYGYTF. In DNA form, the CDR3 reads TGTGCCAGCAGCCCAAACACAGGGGGCTATGGCTACACCTTC. Variable domain in full (rest from reference TRBV11-2 and TRBJ1-2): EAGVAQSPRYKIIEKRQSVAFWCNPISGHATLYWYQQILGQGPKLLIQFQNNGVVDDSQLPKDRFSAERLKGVDSTLKIQPAKLEDSAVYLCASSPNTGGYGYTFGSGTRLTVV.

V is TRBV7-6 and J is TRBJ2-6, with 9 bases aligning to TRBD1. CDR1 and CDR2 (germline): SGHVS, FNYEAQ. J was trimmed by 0 bases and V by 5 bases; bases with no gene match: 5. This CDR3 comprises 17 residues. The CDR3 loop is CASSGGQGFSGANVLTF. The CDR3, as DNA: TGTGCCAGCAGCGGAGGACAGGGGTTCTCTGGGGCCAACGTCCTGACTTTC.

The V gene is TRBV7-8, the J gene TRBJ2-1; tentative D call: TRBD1 (5 bases). The DNA end is a closer match to TRBJ2-5, so the J assignment may be wrong. The length of the CDR3 is 13 residues. From germline, CDR1 is SGHVS and CDR2 FQNEAQ. CDR3 bases: TGTGCCAGCAGCGCTACAGGAGAGGAGACCCAGTACTTC. This gives the protein CASSATGEETQYF.

This clonotype is labeled as medium-sized. The chain recombines TRBV7-6 with TRBJ2-7; D remains ambiguous. Looked up from germline, CDR1 is SGHVS and CDR2 is FNYEAQ. The CDR3 sequence is 13 residues long. The V gene lost 1 base and the J gene lost 6 bases, with 10 bases spanning the gap. Here the CDR3 reads CASSLEPRGEQYF. The CDR3 region has the DNA TGTGCCAGCAGCTTAGAGCCCCGAGGCGAGCAGTACTTC.

The rearrangement joins TRBV6-8 to TRBJ1-2; D is perhaps TRBD1 (5 bases). The V gene lost 0 bases and the J gene lost 1 base, with 9 bases spanning the gap. Germline CDR1 and CDR2: MNHGY and SAAAGT. This CDR3 contains 15 residues. For the CDR3, the DNA is TGTGCCAGCAGTTACTCAAGACAGATTAACTATGGCTACACCTTC. This codes for CASSYSRQINYGYTF.

V usage is TRBV11-3 and J usage is TRBJ2-1, with 8 positions matching TRBD2. The CDR3 runs to 16 residues. With 4 bases clipped from V and 8 bases from J, the junction kept 13 bases outside the gene matches. The germline gives CDR1 SGHNT, CDR2 YENEEA. The CDR3 sequence is CASSYISSGRNDEQFF. The CDR3 nucleotides are TGTGCCAGCAGCTACATTAGCAGCGGGAGAAACGATGAGCAGTTCTTC.

The V and J genes are TRBV6-4 and TRBJ2-1; D possibly corresponds to TRBD1 (5 bases). The CDR3 totals 14 residues. Per the germline V gene, CDR1 is MRHNA and CDR2 is SNTAGT. Trimming removed 5 bases at V and 0 bases at J, with 8 bases between. Here the CDR3 reads CASSYRSSYNEQFF. The CDR3 coding sequence is TGTGCCAGCAGTTACAGGAGCTCCTACAATGAGCAGTTCTTC.

The CDR3 region is CASSFKAGRTYEQYF. CDR3 bases: TGTGCCAGCAGTTTTAAGGCGGGACGGACCTACGAGCAGTACTTC. J is TRBJ2-3 and V is TRBV12-3 or TRBV12-4; TRBD2 might be the D (6 bases). The J call may be mistaken, given a closer DNA end match to TRBJ2-7. CDR3 length equals 15 residues.